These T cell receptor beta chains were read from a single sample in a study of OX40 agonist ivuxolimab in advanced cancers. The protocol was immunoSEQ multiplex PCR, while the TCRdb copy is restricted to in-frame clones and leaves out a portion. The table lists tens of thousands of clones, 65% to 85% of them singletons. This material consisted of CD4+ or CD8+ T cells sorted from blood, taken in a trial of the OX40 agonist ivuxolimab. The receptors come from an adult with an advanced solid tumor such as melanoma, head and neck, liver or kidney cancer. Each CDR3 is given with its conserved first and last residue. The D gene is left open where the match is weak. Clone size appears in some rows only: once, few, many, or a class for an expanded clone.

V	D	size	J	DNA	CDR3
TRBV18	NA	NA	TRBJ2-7	TGTGCCAGCTCACCATGGCGGCAGGGGTTCCTTTATCCCTACGAGCAGTACTTC	CASSPWRQGFLYPYEQYF
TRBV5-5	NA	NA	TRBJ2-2	TGTGCCAGCAGCTTCCCCGCGGGGTTGAGTCCCGGGGAGCTGTTTTTT	CASSFPAGLSPGELFF
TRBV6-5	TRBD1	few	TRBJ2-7	TGTGCCAGCAGGTACACCGGGACAGGGCTATACGAGCAGTACTTC	CASRYTGTGLYEQYF
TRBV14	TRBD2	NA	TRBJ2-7	TGTGCCAGCAGCACCCAAGCGGGGGTCTCCTACGAGCAGTACTTC	CASSTQAGVSYEQYF
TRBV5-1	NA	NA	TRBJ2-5	TGCGCCAGCAGCTCGACAGCTTCGGAGACCCAGTACTTC	CASSSTASETQYF
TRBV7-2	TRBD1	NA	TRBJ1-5	TGTGCCAGCAGCTTAGTAATAGTTGGACAGGGGTATCAGCCCCAGCATTTT	CASSLVIVGQGYQPQHF
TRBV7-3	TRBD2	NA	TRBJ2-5	TGTGCCAGCAGCCCCGGGGGAGCGGGGGGCCAAGAGACCCAGTACTTC	CASSPGGAGGQETQYF
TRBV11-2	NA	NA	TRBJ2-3	TGTGCCAGCAGCCAAGACGGGTCCTCAGATACGCAGTATTTT	CASSQDGSSDTQYF
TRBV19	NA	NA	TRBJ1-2	TGTGCCAGTAGTCTTTCGGGGGGAATCCACTATGGCTACACCTTC	CASSLSGGIHYGYTF
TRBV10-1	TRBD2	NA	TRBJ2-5	TGCGCCAGCAGCCCAGGAAGGGATAGCGGGCAAGAGACCCAGTACTTC	CASSPGRDSGQETQYF
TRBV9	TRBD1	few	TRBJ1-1	TGTGCCAGCAAGGGGGCAGGGGTTGAAGCTTTCTTT	CASKGAGVEAFF
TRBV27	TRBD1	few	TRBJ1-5	TGTGCCAGCAGTCGCGGGACAGAACCCAATCAGCCCCAGCATTTT	CASSRGTEPNQPQHF
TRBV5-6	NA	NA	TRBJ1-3	TGTGCCAGCAGCGTCTGGTTGCCTACTTTGGGCACTCCAAACACCATATATTTT	CASSVWLPTLGTPNTIYF
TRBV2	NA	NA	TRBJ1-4	TGTGCCAGCAGTGAGGAGTCATATGAAAAACTGTTTTTT	CASSEESYEKLFF
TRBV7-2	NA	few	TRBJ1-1	TGTGCCAGCAGGGGCGGGGCAGGGCTGAACACTGAAGCTTTCTTT	CASRGGAGLNTEAFF
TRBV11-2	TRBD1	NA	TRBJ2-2	TGTGCCAGCAGGAGGACAGGTTCTTCCGGGGAGCTGTTTTTT	CASRRTGSSGELFF
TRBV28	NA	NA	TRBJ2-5	TGTGCCAGCTTCGGGCGGGAGACCCAGTACTTC	CASFGRETQYF
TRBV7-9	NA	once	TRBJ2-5	TGTGCCAGCAGCTTAGAGGTCACTACAGGAATGGAGACCCAGTACTTC	CASSLEVTTGMETQYF
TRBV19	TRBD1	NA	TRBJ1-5	TGTGCCAGTAGTACACAGGGGCATCAGCCCCAGCATTTT	CASSTQGHQPQHF
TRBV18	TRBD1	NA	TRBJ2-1	TGTGCCAGCTCATCGACGGGACAGCCTTACAATGAGCAGTTCTTC	CASSSTGQPYNEQFF
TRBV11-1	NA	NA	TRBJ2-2	TGTGCCAGCAGCTTGACCGGGAGAACCGGGGAGCTGTTTTTT	CASSLTGRTGELFF
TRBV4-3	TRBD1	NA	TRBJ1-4	TGCGCCAGCAGCCCTGGACAGGGGTTGGCTAATGAAAAACTGTTTTTT	CASSPGQGLANEKLFF
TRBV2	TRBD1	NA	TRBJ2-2	TGTGCCAGCACTCGACAGGGGACCACCGGGGAGCTGTTTTTT	CASTRQGTTGELFF
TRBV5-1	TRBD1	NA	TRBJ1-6	TGCGCCAGCAGCTCAGGCCCGAGACAGGGCAAACTCGATAATTCACCCCTCCACTTT	CASSSGPRQGKLDNSPLHF
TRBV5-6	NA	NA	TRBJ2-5	TGTGCCAGCAGCTTGGGCGGACAGCAAGAGACCCAGTACTTC	CASSLGGQQETQYF